This TCR beta chain was captured by sequencing in a study of T-cell reconstitution after alpha-beta-depleted transplantation in children (TCRdb year 2016). The study in broad terms: Using TCR repertoire profiling, the study quantitatively followed how T-cell immune reconstitution unfolded in children after TCRalphabeta/CD19-depleted allogeneic hematopoietic cell transplantation.

This clonotype occurred many times. What this receptor recognizes is not known. No per-base quality is available; no much larger clone lies one base away. From the cysteine through the phenylalanine, the CDR3 covers 17 amino acids. Only CDR3 DNA remains: 51 bases, in frame from the first base. Deletion took 7 bases off V and 3 bases off J, with a span of 25 bases between the germline ends. The CDR1 and CDR2 encoded by the germline V gene (reference sequence) are DFQATT and SNEGSKA. The library was generated by PCR. Data came from an Illumina HiSeq 2500. TCR library preparation used molecular barcoding, with unique molecular identifiers applied to normalize quantification of the TCRbeta repertoire. The raw public data were reprocessed by TCRdb itself: fastp quality trimming at Q25, MiXCR clonotype calling, in-frame beta chains only. Each entry is one CDR3 protein sequence, shown with its most common DNA and genes. Counted in this sample were roughly 590,000 distinct CDR3 sequences; around 17% of them appeared once. The ten largest make up 1.1% of the sample.

Recombination joined TRBV20-1 with TRBJ2-1, with the D call perhaps TRBD1 or TRBD2, as 5 bases match in each case. This material consisted of PBMCs from the stem cell graft donor, taken from the stem cell graft. The clonotype originates from a human donor who donated a stem cell graft to a child with acute myeloid leukemia. The CDR3 corresponds to CSGSLGRGVVSYNEQFF. The DNA is TGCAGTGGGTCCCTGGGAAGAGGGGTGGTTAGCTACAATGAGCAGTTCTTC.